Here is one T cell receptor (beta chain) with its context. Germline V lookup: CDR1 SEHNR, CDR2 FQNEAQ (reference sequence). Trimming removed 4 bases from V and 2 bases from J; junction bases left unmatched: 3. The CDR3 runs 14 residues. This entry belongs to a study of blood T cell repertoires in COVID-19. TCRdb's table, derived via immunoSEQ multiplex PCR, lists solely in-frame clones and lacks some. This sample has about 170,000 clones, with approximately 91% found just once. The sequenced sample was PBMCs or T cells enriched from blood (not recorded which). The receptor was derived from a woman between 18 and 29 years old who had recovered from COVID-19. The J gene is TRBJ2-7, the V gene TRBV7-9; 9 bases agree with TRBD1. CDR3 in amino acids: CASSSRQGAYEQYF. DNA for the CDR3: TGTGCCAGCAGCTCCCGACAGGGGGCCTACGAGCAGTACTTC.